A selection of T cell receptor beta chains follows, all from one sample in a study of blood T cell repertoires in COVID-19. Assay: immunoSEQ multiplex PCR; the TCRdb copy retains only in-frame clones and omits some. This sample has approximately 270,000 clones, with approximately 90% found just once. Sample: PBMCs or T cells enriched from blood (not recorded which). The source is a woman in her twenties or thirties with acute COVID-19. CDR3s include the opening cysteine and the closing phenylalanine or tryptophan. Fields, in order: V gene, clone size, J gene, D gene, CDR3 protein, CDR3 DNA. D genes are given only for firm matches. Expanded clones are given a class, and other clones once, few, many or no size at all.

v_gene: TRBV9
abundance: NA
j_gene: TRBJ2-1
d_gene: TRBD2
CDR3aa: CASSTTSGSYNEQFF
CDR3nt: TGTGCCAGCAGTACGACTAGCGGAAGCTACAATGAGCAGTTCTTC

v_gene: TRBV9
abundance: NA
j_gene: TRBJ2-2
d_gene: TRBD2
CDR3aa: CASSASSGSSTGELFF
CDR3nt: TGTGCCAGCAGCGCCTCTAGCGGGAGTAGCACCGGGGAGCTGTTTTTT

v_gene: TRBV10-2
abundance: NA
j_gene: TRBJ2-7
d_gene: TRBD2
CDR3aa: CASSEGRSSGRLAYEQYF
CDR3nt: TGCGCCAGCAGTGAAGGACGGTCTAGCGGGCGCCTCGCCTACGAGCAGTACTTC

v_gene: TRBV27
abundance: NA
j_gene: TRBJ1-5
d_gene: NA
CDR3aa: CASSLIYRVDQPQHF
CDR3nt: TGTGCCAGCAGTTTAATCTACCGTGTGGATCAGCCCCAGCATTTT

v_gene: TRBV30
abundance: NA
j_gene: TRBJ1-1
d_gene: TRBD1
CDR3aa: CQNHTGDTEAFF
CDR3nt: TGCCAAAATCACACAGGGGACACTGAAGCTTTCTTT

v_gene: TRBV6-5
abundance: NA
j_gene: TRBJ1-4
d_gene: NA
CDR3aa: CASTLTTGGFEKLFF
CDR3nt: TGTGCCAGCACCCTCACCACTGGAGGATTTGAAAAACTGTTTTTT

v_gene: TRBV11-2
abundance: NA
j_gene: TRBJ2-3
d_gene: NA
CDR3aa: CASSLDPGGTDTQYF
CDR3nt: TGTGCCAGCAGCTTGGACCCCGGGGGCACAGATACGCAGTATTTT

v_gene: TRBV14
abundance: NA
j_gene: TRBJ2-3
d_gene: NA
CDR3aa: CASSQSSGPDTQYF
CDR3nt: TGTGCCAGCAGCCAATCGAGCGGCCCCGATACGCAGTATTTT

v_gene: TRBV28
abundance: NA
j_gene: TRBJ1-6
d_gene: NA
CDR3aa: CASSPSFTGASGVNSPLHF
CDR3nt: TGTGCCAGCAGTCCGAGTTTCACCGGGGCCTCGGGAGTCAATTCACCCCTCCACTTT

v_gene: TRBV28
abundance: NA
j_gene: TRBJ1-3
d_gene: TRBD1
CDR3aa: CASSLWQGQGDFSGNTIYF
CDR3nt: TGTGCCAGCAGTTTATGGCAGGGACAGGGGGATTTCTCTGGAAACACCATATATTTT

v_gene: TRBV28
abundance: NA
j_gene: TRBJ2-7
d_gene: NA
CDR3aa: CASSLIGRETYEQYF
CDR3nt: TGTGCCAGCAGTTTAATCGGCAGGGAAACCTACGAGCAGTACTTC

v_gene: TRBV18
abundance: NA
j_gene: TRBJ1-1
d_gene: NA
CDR3aa: CASSPSKDRVNTEAFF
CDR3nt: TGTGCCAGCTCACCATCGAAGGACAGAGTCAACACTGAAGCTTTCTTT

v_gene: TRBV5-6
abundance: NA
j_gene: TRBJ2-1
d_gene: TRBD1
CDR3aa: CASSATGDDEQFF
CDR3nt: TGTGCCAGCAGCGCGACAGGGGACGATGAGCAGTTCTTC

v_gene: TRBV28
abundance: NA
j_gene: TRBJ1-6
d_gene: NA
CDR3aa: CASSFVQPNSPLHF
CDR3nt: TGTGCCAGCAGTTTTGTACAGCCCAATTCACCCCTCCACTTT

v_gene: TRBV29-1
abundance: NA
j_gene: TRBJ1-4
d_gene: NA
CDR3aa: CSVEDLKGGGDEKLFF
CDR3nt: TGCAGCGTTGAGGACTTGAAAGGTGGTGGGGATGAAAAACTGTTTTTT

v_gene: TRBV3-1/TRBV3-2
abundance: NA
j_gene: TRBJ2-1
d_gene: TRBD1
CDR3aa: CASSQFAGGENNEQFF
CDR3nt: TGTGCCAGCAGCCAATTCGCAGGGGGCGAGAACAATGAGCAGTTCTTC

v_gene: TRBV15
abundance: few
j_gene: TRBJ1-5
d_gene: TRBD1
CDR3aa: CATSSIGQGTQPQHF
CDR3nt: TGTGCCACCAGCAGTATAGGACAGGGGACTCAGCCCCAGCATTTT

v_gene: TRBV6-5
abundance: NA
j_gene: TRBJ1-3
d_gene: NA
CDR3aa: CASSRGRGNTIYF
CDR3nt: TGTGCCAGCAGTCGAGGGCGGGGAAACACCATATATTTT

v_gene: TRBV5-4
abundance: NA
j_gene: TRBJ2-1
d_gene: NA
CDR3aa: CASRHSGEQFF
CDR3nt: TGTGCCAGCAGACATAGCGGTGAGCAGTTCTTC

v_gene: TRBV9
abundance: NA
j_gene: TRBJ2-3
d_gene: TRBD2
CDR3aa: CASSVGAGEGTDTQYF
CDR3nt: TGTGCCAGCAGCGTAGGAGCGGGAGAGGGGACAGATACGCAGTATTTT

v_gene: TRBV24-1
abundance: NA
j_gene: TRBJ2-5
d_gene: TRBD2
CDR3aa: CATSESGGALETQYF
CDR3nt: TGTGCCACCAGTGAATCCGGGGGGGCTTTGGAGACCCAGTACTTC

v_gene: TRBV19
abundance: NA
j_gene: TRBJ2-1
d_gene: NA
CDR3aa: CASSVGTNNEQFF
CDR3nt: TGTGCCAGTAGTGTCGGGACAAACAATGAGCAGTTCTTC

v_gene: TRBV19
abundance: NA
j_gene: TRBJ2-3
d_gene: TRBD1
CDR3aa: CASSRGTALDTQYF
CDR3nt: TGTGCCAGTAGTAGAGGGACAGCATTAGATACGCAGTATTTT

v_gene: TRBV27
abundance: NA
j_gene: TRBJ1-5
d_gene: NA
CDR3aa: CASRSENSGNQPQHF
CDR3nt: TGTGCCAGCCGATCTGAAAATTCGGGGAATCAGCCCCAGCATTTT

v_gene: TRBV30
abundance: NA
j_gene: TRBJ2-3
d_gene: NA
CDR3aa: CAWRPPGGEKDTQYF
CDR3nt: TGTGCCTGGAGGCCCCCCGGAGGGGAAAAGGATACGCAGTATTTT

v_gene: TRBV4-1
abundance: once
j_gene: TRBJ2-7
d_gene: TRBD2
CDR3aa: CASSQGMGGPYEQYF
CDR3nt: TGCGCCAGCAGCCAAGGGATGGGAGGGCCCTACGAGCAGTACTTC

v_gene: TRBV15
abundance: NA
j_gene: TRBJ2-3
d_gene: TRBD1
CDR3aa: CATSRPTGVKTDTQYF
CDR3nt: TGTGCCACCAGCAGGCCGACAGGGGTAAAGACAGATACGCAGTATTTT

v_gene: TRBV28
abundance: NA
j_gene: TRBJ2-7
d_gene: NA
CDR3aa: CASSPPDSSYEQYF
CDR3nt: TGTGCCAGCAGTCCTCCGGACTCTTCCTACGAGCAGTACTTC

v_gene: TRBV10-3
abundance: NA
j_gene: TRBJ2-3
d_gene: NA
CDR3aa: CAISEDSTSTDTQYF
CDR3nt: TGTGCCATCAGTGAGGACTCCACTAGCACAGATACGCAGTATTTT

v_gene: TRBV28
abundance: NA
j_gene: TRBJ1-1
d_gene: NA
CDR3aa: CATQGPGQVNFEAFF
CDR3nt: TGTGCCACCCAGGGACCGGGACAAGTTAATTTCGAAGCTTTCTTT

v_gene: TRBV2
abundance: NA
j_gene: TRBJ2-2
d_gene: TRBD1
CDR3aa: CASRGANRDRGTGGLNTGELFF
CDR3nt: TGTGCCAGCAGGGGGGCAAACCGGGACAGGGGAACGGGAGGGTTGAACACCGGGGAGCTGTTTTTT

v_gene: TRBV4-1
abundance: once
j_gene: TRBJ2-7
d_gene: NA
CDR3aa: CASSQTSADYEQYF
CDR3nt: TGCGCCAGCAGCCAAACCTCTGCGGACTACGAGCAGTACTTC

v_gene: TRBV4-3
abundance: NA
j_gene: TRBJ2-7
d_gene: NA
CDR3aa: CASSPRIGAYEQYF
CDR3nt: TGCGCCAGCAGCCCCCGTATAGGGGCCTACGAGCAGTACTTC

v_gene: TRBV28
abundance: once
j_gene: TRBJ2-5
d_gene: TRBD2
CDR3aa: CASRSSGKETQYF
CDR3nt: TGTGCCAGCAGGTCTAGCGGTAAAGAGACCCAGTACTTC

v_gene: TRBV6-2/TRBV6-3
abundance: once
j_gene: TRBJ2-7
d_gene: NA
CDR3aa: CASSYPGTNYEQYF
CDR3nt: TGTGCCAGCAGTTACCCCGGGACAAACTACGAGCAGTACTTC

v_gene: TRBV5-1
abundance: NA
j_gene: TRBJ1-1
d_gene: NA
CDR3aa: CATPIRDSRSSVNTEAFF
CDR3nt: TGCGCCACCCCGATCCGGGACTCCCGAAGCAGTGTGAACACTGAAGCTTTCTTT

v_gene: TRBV5-6
abundance: NA
j_gene: TRBJ2-3
d_gene: TRBD2
CDR3aa: CASSLELAGPSTDTQYF
CDR3nt: TGTGCCAGCAGCTTGGAACTAGCGGGACCTAGCACAGATACGCAGTATTTT

v_gene: TRBV18
abundance: once
j_gene: TRBJ2-1
d_gene: TRBD2
CDR3aa: CASSLGAGGDNEQFF
CDR3nt: TGTGCCAGCTCACTGGGAGCGGGAGGTGACAATGAGCAGTTCTTC

v_gene: TRBV27
abundance: NA
j_gene: TRBJ2-7
d_gene: TRBD2
CDR3aa: CASSLVAGPLEQYF
CDR3nt: TGTGCCAGCAGTTTGGTAGCGGGACCTCTCGAGCAGTACTTC

v_gene: TRBV9
abundance: NA
j_gene: TRBJ2-7
d_gene: TRBD2
CDR3aa: CASSLSGGEQYF
CDR3nt: TGTGCCAGCAGCCTCTCGGGGGGCGAGCAGTACTTC

v_gene: TRBV4-3
abundance: NA
j_gene: TRBJ2-7
d_gene: NA
CDR3aa: CASSQDYLGATYEQYF
CDR3nt: TGCGCCAGCAGCCAAGATTATTTAGGGGCCACCTACGAGCAGTACTTC

v_gene: TRBV30
abundance: NA
j_gene: TRBJ2-3
d_gene: TRBD2
CDR3aa: CAWSYSLAGGTDTQYF
CDR3nt: TGTGCCTGGAGCTATAGCCTAGCGGGAGGCACAGATACGCAGTATTTT

v_gene: TRBV28
abundance: NA
j_gene: TRBJ1-5
d_gene: NA
CDR3aa: CASSLSGNNQPQHF
CDR3nt: TGTGCCAGCAGTTTATCGGGAAACAATCAGCCCCAGCATTTT

v_gene: TRBV11-2
abundance: NA
j_gene: TRBJ2-7
d_gene: TRBD2
CDR3aa: CASSLSSGTSIYEQYF
CDR3nt: TGTGCCAGCAGCTTAAGTTCGGGGACTAGTATTTACGAGCAGTACTTC

v_gene: TRBV11-1
abundance: once
j_gene: TRBJ1-1
d_gene: NA
CDR3aa: CASSLQGTEAFF
CDR3nt: TGTGCCAGCAGCTTACAGGGCACTGAAGCTTTCTTT

v_gene: TRBV18
abundance: NA
j_gene: TRBJ2-3
d_gene: NA
CDR3aa: CASSPASGTQYF
CDR3nt: TGTGCCAGCTCACCGGCCTCAGGAACGCAGTATTTT

v_gene: TRBV3-1/TRBV3-2
abundance: NA
j_gene: TRBJ2-4
d_gene: TRBD2
CDR3aa: CASSRTAGGYYTKNIQYF
CDR3nt: TGTGCCAGCAGCCGAACTGCGGGGGGCTACTACACCAAAAACATTCAGTACTTC

v_gene: TRBV6-5
abundance: NA
j_gene: TRBJ1-5
d_gene: NA
CDR3aa: CASSYGANSNQPQHF
CDR3nt: TGTGCCAGCAGTTACGGAGCTAATAGCAATCAGCCCCAGCATTTT

v_gene: TRBV18
abundance: NA
j_gene: TRBJ2-3
d_gene: NA
CDR3aa: CASSPPGSSGGTDTQYF
CDR3nt: TGTGCCAGCTCACCACCGGGGAGCTCCGGGGGCACAGATACGCAGTATTTT

v_gene: TRBV27
abundance: once
j_gene: TRBJ2-7
d_gene: NA
CDR3aa: CASSLSAGQIYEQYF
CDR3nt: TGTGCCAGCAGTTTATCGGCTGGCCAGATCTACGAGCAGTACTTC

v_gene: TRBV4-1
abundance: NA
j_gene: TRBJ2-5
d_gene: TRBD2
CDR3aa: CASSPRGTSGKETQYF
CDR3nt: TGCGCCAGCAGCCCCAGAGGGACTAGCGGGAAAGAGACCCAGTACTTC

v_gene: TRBV6-1
abundance: NA
j_gene: TRBJ2-7
d_gene: TRBD1
CDR3aa: CASSEGQGSSYEQYF
CDR3nt: TGTGCCAGCAGTGAAGGACAGGGGAGCTCCTACGAGCAGTACTTC

v_gene: TRBV7-6
abundance: NA
j_gene: TRBJ1-2
d_gene: TRBD1
CDR3aa: CASTPGQGFSSYGYTF
CDR3nt: TGTGCCAGCACCCCGGGACAGGGGTTTTCTAGCTATGGCTACACCTTC